These 23 T cell receptor beta chains were all obtained from the same sample, sequenced in a study of Ad26.COV2.S vaccination and SARS-CoV-2 variants. Clones were read by immunoSEQ multiplex PCR, and TCRdb kept only the in-frame ones, dropping some. Of about 350,000 clones listed, 88% were seen once; the top ten hold around 6.1%. Treatment specified: 19 received Ad26.COV2.S at low or high dose, single or two shots; about 5 received placebo; per-sample allocation not given. Sampling occurred on day 63 after the first vaccine or placebo injection. Material: peripheral blood, obtained in a trial of Ad26.COV2.S vaccine versus placebo. All receptors come from a person aged 18-65 years who received the Ad26.COV2.S COVID-19 vaccine or a placebo.

V gene TRBV30 combines with J gene TRBJ2-7, with D possibly being TRBD2 (7 bases). Trimming pared 5 bases from V and 6 bases from J, leaving 17 bases between. The CDR3 totals 13 residues. CDR1 GTSNPN and CDR2 SVGIG come from the germline V gene (reference sequence). CDR3 bases: TGTGCCTGGGGACTATGGGGGGGCGGCGAGCAGTACTTC. Translating gives CAWGLWGGGEQYF.

The chain couples TRBV28 to TRBJ1-2, with unresolved D. Germline CDR1 and CDR2: MDHEN and SYDVKM. Trimming left V 2 bases short and J 8 bases short, with 21 bases between. CDR3 length: 16 amino acids. The CDR3 loop is CASSLRNSGVRKGYTF. CDR3 bases: TGTGCCAGCAGTTTAAGAAATTCCGGGGTGAGGAAAGGCTACACCTTC.

The V gene is TRBV6-4, the J gene TRBJ2-1; 10 bases map to TRBD2. The germline gives CDR1 MRHNA, CDR2 SNTAGT. V shed 5 bases and J 8 bases; nucleotides not matched to a gene: 15. The CDR3 is made up of 17 amino acids. Written as DNA, the CDR3 is TGTGCCAGCAGTATTGGGTCCCCGGGACTAGCGAGCCATGAGCAGTTCTTC. Translating it yields CASSIGSPGLASHEQFF.

This chain uses TRBV5-4 with TRBJ2-5; TRBD1 agrees at 9 bases. The germline V gene has CDR1 SGHNT and CDR2 YYREEE (reference sequence). The V gene end was trimmed by 1 base and the J gene end by 5 bases; junction bases not matched to a gene: 3. This CDR3 contains 14 residues. This CDR3 reads CASSLRTGDETQYF. The CDR3 DNA follows: TGTGCCAGCAGCTTGAGGACAGGGGATGAGACCCAGTACTTC.

This sequence joins TRBV20-1 and TRBJ2-5; D gene unclear. There are 11 residues in the CDR3. Per the germline V gene, CDR1 is DFQATT and CDR2 is SNEGSKA (reference sequence). Trimming removed 4 bases from V and 5 bases from J, with 8 bases in between. This CDR3 reads CSATRGETQYF. The CDR3, as DNA: TGCAGTGCTACCCGTGGTGAGACCCAGTACTTC.

The chain carries TRBV7-6 and TRBJ1-5; 7 bases agree with TRBD1. CDR3 length equals 16 residues. Looked up from germline, CDR1 is SGHVS and CDR2 is FNYEAQ. V lost 5 bases and J lost 2; bases outside the gene matches: 9. The DNA for the CDR3 is TGTGCCAGCAGCCCTAAGAGCGACAGGGGCAATCAGCCCCAGCATTTT. Protein product: CASSPKSDRGNQPQHF.

The rearrangement uses TRBV4-3 and TRBJ1-1; no firm D call. The germline V gene encodes CDR1 LGHNA and CDR2 YSLEER. The CDR3 loop spans 14 amino acids. The V and J ends lost 0 bases and 1 base respectively, with 6 bases between them. This CDR3 is CASSQELKNTEAFF. DNA of the CDR3: TGCGCCAGCAGCCAAGAGTTGAAGAACACTGAAGCTTTCTTT.

V usage is TRBV5-1 and J usage is TRBJ2-1; TRBD1 matches at 11 bases. The V and J ends lost 2 bases and 2 bases, in that order; junction bases with no gene match: 3. The V gene's germline CDR1 is SGHRS and CDR2 YFSETQ. The length of the CDR3 is 16 residues. DNA for the CDR3: TGCGCCAGCAGCTTCCCGGGACAGGGGGCCTACAATGAGCAGTTCTTC. It encodes CASSFPGQGAYNEQFF.

As to this clone: Within the sample, other DNA sequences also encode this same CDR3. The V gene is TRBV18, the J gene TRBJ2-5; D ambiguous. This CDR3 is built from 12 residues. The germline V gene encodes CDR1 KGHSH and CDR2 LQKENI. V was shortened by 1 base and J by 2 bases, with 2 bases between the two germline ends. CDR3 in amino acids: CASSPRQETQYF. Written as DNA, the CDR3 is TGTGCCAGCTCACCACGTCAAGAGACCCAGTACTTC.

The chain employs TRBV28 and TRBJ2-7; the D gene could be TRBD1 or TRBD2 (5 bases each). The CDR3 covers 13 residues. The ends were cut back, 7 bases at V and 0 bases at J, with 10 bases in the middle. Per the germline V gene, CDR1 is MDHEN and CDR2 is SYDVKM. The CDR3 here is CASILGGSYEQYF. The CDR3, as DNA: TGTGCCAGCATCCTTGGGGGCTCCTACGAGCAGTACTTC.

This chain connects TRBV28 to TRBJ1-5, with 7 bases aligning to TRBD1. Trimming took 2 bases from V and 5 from J; bases not matched to a gene: 6. The CDR3 is 15 residues long. CDR1 MDHEN and CDR2 SYDVKM come from the germline V gene. The CDR3 nucleotides read TGTGCCAGCAGTTTAGGAAGGGGGCTTGATCAGCCCCAGCATTTT. Protein product: CASSLGRGLDQPQHF.

This clone was recorded once. The gene calls are TRBV15 and TRBJ1-1; 8 bases match TRBD1. V shed 0 bases, J shed 6 bases, and the junction held 3 bases outside the gene matches. This CDR3 has 14 residues. The germline gives CDR1 LNHNV, CDR2 YYDKDF (reference sequence). In nucleotides, the CDR3 is TGTGCCACCAGCAGAGATCGGACAGGGCCTGAAGCTTTCTTT. Translation gives CATSRDRTGPEAFF.

J is TRBJ2-1 and V is TRBV18; 8 bases are a match to TRBD1. Germline V gene sequence: CDR1 KGHSH, CDR2 LQKENI. Trimming at V came to 2 bases and at J to 5 bases, leaving 2 bases not matched to a gene. The CDR3 runs to 14 residues. This chain's CDR3 is CASSPYRGDNEQFF. CDR3 DNA: TGTGCCAGCTCACCATACAGGGGGGACAATGAGCAGTTCTTC.

The rearrangement links TRBV12-3 or TRBV12-4 to TRBJ1-4; D is unresolved. The V end lost 3 bases, the J end lost 8 bases, and 7 bases lay between the germline ends. The CDR3 runs to 12 residues. The CDR3 loop is CASSFAAEKLFF. The CDR3, as DNA: TGTGCCAGCAGTTTTGCCGCGGAAAAACTGTTTTTT.

The chain employs TRBV5-5 and TRBJ2-1; 8 bases match TRBD1. This CDR3 comprises 15 residues. Losses at the gene ends were 4 bases for V and 11 bases for J; bases not matched to a gene: 14. The germline V gene has CDR1 SGHKS and CDR2 YYEKEE (reference sequence). The CDR3 sequence is CASSPQGVTTPKQFF. CDR3 in DNA: TGTGCCAGCAGCCCACAGGGGGTGACTACCCCGAAGCAGTTCTTC.

A single count supports this clone. V usage is TRBV29-1 and J usage is TRBJ1-6, with TRBD1 as a possible D gene (5 bases). The CDR3 contains 13 residues. V was shortened by 3 bases and J by 7 bases, with 10 bases between the two germline ends. Germline V lookup: CDR1 SQVTM, CDR2 ANQGSEA. DNA of the CDR3: TGCAGCGTTGACCCGGGGGGAAATTCACCCCTCCACTTT. Amino acids: CSVDPGGNSPLHF.

The V gene is TRBV6-1, the J gene TRBJ1-4, with TRBD1 as a possible D gene (6 bases). This CDR3 comprises 15 residues. The V gene lost 0 bases and the J gene lost 6 bases, with 11 bases spanning the gap. From germline, CDR1 is MNHNS and CDR2 SASEGT. The CDR3 protein is CASSEAMGAYEKLFF. The CDR3 coding sequence is TGTGCCAGCAGTGAAGCGATGGGGGCATATGAAAAACTGTTTTTT.

The chain recombines TRBV18 with TRBJ1-6; D ambiguous. The ends were cut back, 3 bases at V and 0 bases at J, with 6 bases in the middle. The CDR3 length is 15 residues. Germline V gives CDR1 KGHSH, CDR2 LQKENI. The CDR3 loop reads CASSPGFSYNSPLHF. In DNA form, the CDR3 reads TGTGCCAGCTCACCGGGCTTCTCCTATAATTCACCCCTCCACTTT.

The chain is built from TRBV9 and TRBJ2-5; 10 nucleotides align to TRBD1. Germline assignment: CDR1 SGDLS and CDR2 YYNGEE. The CDR3 contains 16 residues. V gave up 4 bases and J gave up 7 bases; unmatched junction bases: 13. Here the CDR3 DNA reads TGTGCCAGCAGCCCAAGTCCGGGACAGGGGTCGGGGACCCAGTACTTC. Its protein product is CASSPSPGQGSGTQYF.

With respect to this clone: The sample carries other DNA sequences with the same CDR3. V usage is TRBV5-1 and J usage is TRBJ2-2; 9 bases fit TRBD1. CDR3 size: 15 residues. With 2 bases clipped from V and 5 bases from J, the junction kept 4 bases outside the gene matches. Germline CDR1 SGHRS, CDR2 YFSETQ. The CDR3 DNA reads as TGCGCCAGCAGCTTACCGGGACAGGGTACCGGGGAGCTGTTTTTT. This sequence encodes CASSLPGQGTGELFF.

V and J are TRBV27 and TRBJ2-1; possibly TRBD2 for D (5 bases). The CDR3 sequence is 14 residues long. The V end lost 0 bases, the J end lost 3 bases, and 6 bases lay between the germline ends. CDR1 and CDR2 from the germline V gene are MNHEY and SMNVEV (reference sequence). CDR3 in amino acids: CASSLSRVYNEQFF. CDR3 DNA sequence: TGTGCCAGCAGTTTATCGCGGGTCTACAATGAGCAGTTCTTC.

V and J are TRBV9 and TRBJ1-1; D is possibly TRBD1 (5 bases). Germline CDR1 and CDR2: SGDLS and YYNGEE. Trimming shortened V by 0 bases and J by 1 base, and 7 bases separated the two germline ends. The CDR3 is 14 amino acids. The CDR3 DNA reads TGTGCCAGCAGCGTAGCACAGGAGAACACTGAAGCTTTCTTT. Encoded protein: CASSVAQENTEAFF.

The rearrangement joins TRBV19 to TRBJ2-7, with D unresolved. Germline V gene data show CDR1 as LNHDA and CDR2 as SQIVND (reference sequence). The V gene lost 0 bases and the J gene lost 6 bases, with 12 bases spanning the gap. The CDR3 extends over 14 amino acids. This chain's CDR3 is CASSIDQPPVEQYF. In DNA, the CDR3 is TGTGCCAGTAGTATAGATCAGCCGCCGGTCGAGCAGTACTTC. Looking up the rest from reference TRBV19 and TRBJ2-7 gives the full variable domain: DGGITQSPKYLFRKEGQNVTLSCEQNLNHDAMYWYRQDPGQGLRLIYYSQIVNDFQKGDIAEGYSVSREKKESFPLTVTSAQKNPTAFYLCASSIDQPPVEQYFGPGTRLTVT.